The T cell receptor beta chain under discussion was sequenced for a study of T-cell reconstitution after alpha-beta-depleted transplantation in children. This clonotype was detected a few times. The antigen is not known. Study conclusions and caveats: Several hundred expanded graft clones reportedly gave rise to the alpha-beta T cells present about two months after transplant.

The CDR3 has 15 amino acids. Unmatched junction bases numbered 6, after V lost 3 bases and J lost 4 bases. Per germline, CDR1 SEHNR and CDR2 FQNEAQ (reference sequence). Unique molecular identifiers tagged the TCRbeta library. One entry per CDR3 protein, called by TCRdb with MiXCR from the PCR reads. This sample has about 510,000 distinct CDR3 sequences, with over 9.5% found just once. The J gene is TRBJ1-2, the V gene TRBV7-9; TRBD1 aligns across 9 bases. The sample in question was PBMCs, mostly from graft donor cells, obtained 180 days after TCRalphabeta/CD19-depleted stem cell transplant. This TCR was recovered from a female patient younger than 10 who had a stem cell transplant for aplastic anemia, so the T cells may come from the graft donor. In nucleotides, the CDR3 is TGTGCCAGCAGCTTCCGGACAGGGGTGGCCTATGGCTACACCTTC. Amino acids: CASSFRTGVAYGYTF. The whole variable domain, filled in from reference TRBV7-9 and TRBJ1-2, reads DTGVSQNPRHKITKRGQNVTFRCDPISEHNRLYWYRQTLGQGPEFLTYFQNEAQLEKSRLLSDRFSAERPKGSFSTLEIQRTEQGDSAMYLCASSFRTGVAYGYTFGSGTRLTVV.